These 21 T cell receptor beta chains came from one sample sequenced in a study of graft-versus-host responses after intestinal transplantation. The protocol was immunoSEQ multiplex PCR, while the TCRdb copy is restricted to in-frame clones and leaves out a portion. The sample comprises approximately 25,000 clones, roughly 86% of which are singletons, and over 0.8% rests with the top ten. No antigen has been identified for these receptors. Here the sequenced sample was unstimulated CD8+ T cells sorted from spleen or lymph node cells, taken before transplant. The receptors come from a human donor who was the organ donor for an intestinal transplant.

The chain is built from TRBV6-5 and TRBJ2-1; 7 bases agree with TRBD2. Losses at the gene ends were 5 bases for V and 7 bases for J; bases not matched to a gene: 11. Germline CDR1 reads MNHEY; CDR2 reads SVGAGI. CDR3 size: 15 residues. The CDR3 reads CASSHLAGAGNEQFF. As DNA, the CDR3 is TGTGCCAGCAGTCACCTTGCGGGAGCGGGGAATGAGCAGTTCTTC.

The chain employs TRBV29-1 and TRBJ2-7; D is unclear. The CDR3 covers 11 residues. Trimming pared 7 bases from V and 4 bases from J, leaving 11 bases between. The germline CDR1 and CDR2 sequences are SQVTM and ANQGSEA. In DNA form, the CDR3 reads TGCAGCGGTATTTTGAATTACGAGCAGTACTTC. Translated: CSGILNYEQYF.

CDR3: CASSLDGDKGEQFF. The CDR3 nucleotides read TGTGCCAGCAGCCTTGACGGGGATAAAGGTGAGCAGTTCTTC. The chain has TRBV6-5 and TRBJ2-1; D is perhaps TRBD2 (5 bases). Deletions cut 6 bases from V and 9 bases from J, with 18 bases between. The CDR3 runs 14 residues. From germline, CDR1 is MNHEY and CDR2 SVGAGI.

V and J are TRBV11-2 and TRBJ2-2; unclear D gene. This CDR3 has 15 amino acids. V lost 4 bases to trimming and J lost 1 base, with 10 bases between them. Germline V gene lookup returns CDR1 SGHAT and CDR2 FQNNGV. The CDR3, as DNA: TGTGCCAGCAGCTCCTCTTGGGAGAACACCGGGGAGCTGTTTTTT. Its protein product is CASSSSWENTGELFF.

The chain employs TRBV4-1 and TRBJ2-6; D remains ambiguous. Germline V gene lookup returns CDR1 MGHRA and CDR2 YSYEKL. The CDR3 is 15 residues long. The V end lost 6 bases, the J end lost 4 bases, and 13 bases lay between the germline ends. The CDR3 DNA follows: TGCGCCAGCAGGGCACTTGGTAGGGGGGCCAACGTCCTGACTTTC. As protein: CASRALGRGANVLTF.

Here the CDR3 DNA reads TGTGCCAGCAGCTATAACTCGAACACTGAAGCTTTCTTT. Translating gives CASSYNSNTEAFF. This chain uses TRBV7-6 with TRBJ1-1; D is undetermined. The CDR3 extends over 13 amino acids. Trimming took off 4 bases at V and 1 base at J, with 7 bases between the two ends. Germline-derived CDR1 and CDR2 are SGHVS and FNYEAQ.

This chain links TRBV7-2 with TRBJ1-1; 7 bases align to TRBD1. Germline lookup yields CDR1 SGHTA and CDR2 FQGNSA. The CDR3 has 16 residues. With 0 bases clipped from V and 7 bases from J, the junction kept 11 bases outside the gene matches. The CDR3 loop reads CASSLAQDRPEGEAFF. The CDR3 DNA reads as TGTGCCAGCAGCTTAGCCCAGGACAGGCCGGAGGGTGAAGCTTTCTTT. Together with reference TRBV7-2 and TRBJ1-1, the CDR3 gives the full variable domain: GAGVSQSPSNKVTEKGKDVELRCDPISGHTALYWYRQSLGQGLEFLIYFQGNSAPDKSGLPSDRFSAERTGGSVSTLTIQRTQQEDSAVYLCASSLAQDRPEGEAFFGQGTRLTVV.

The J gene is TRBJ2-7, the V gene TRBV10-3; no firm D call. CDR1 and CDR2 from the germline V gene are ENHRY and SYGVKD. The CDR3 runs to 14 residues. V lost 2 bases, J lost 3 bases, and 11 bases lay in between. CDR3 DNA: TGTGCCATCAGTGAGCAAGGGCTGGACTACGAGCAGTACTTC. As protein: CAISEQGLDYEQYF.

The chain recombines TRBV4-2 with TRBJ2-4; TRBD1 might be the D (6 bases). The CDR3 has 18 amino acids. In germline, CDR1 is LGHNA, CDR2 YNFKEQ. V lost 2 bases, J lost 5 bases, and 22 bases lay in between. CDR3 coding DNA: TGTGCCAGCAGCCAATTCGGAGGACAGTCCCCAAGGGAAAACATTCAGTACTTC. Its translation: CASSQFGGQSPRENIQYF.

CDR3 DNA sequence: TGCGCCAGCAGCCAAGGAGTCGATTACAATGAGCAGTTCTTC. It is translated as CASSQGVDYNEQFF. This rearrangement joins TRBV4-1 to TRBJ2-1; no firm D call. The CDR3 is 14 amino acids. Germline CDR1 MGHRA, CDR2 YSYEKL. Trimming removed 1 base at V and 4 bases at J, with 8 bases between.

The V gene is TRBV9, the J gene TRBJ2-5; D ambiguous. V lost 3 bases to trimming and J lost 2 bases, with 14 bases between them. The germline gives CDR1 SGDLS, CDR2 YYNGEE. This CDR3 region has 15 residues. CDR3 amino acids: CASSATDGLQETQYF. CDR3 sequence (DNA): TGTGCCAGCAGCGCAACGGACGGGTTACAAGAGACCCAGTACTTC. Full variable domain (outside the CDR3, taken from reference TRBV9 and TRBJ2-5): DSGVTQTPKHLITATGQRVTLRCSPRSGDLSVYWYQQSLDQGLQFLIQYYNGEERAKGNILERFSAQQFPDLHSELNLSSLELGDSALYFCASSATDGLQETQYFGPGTRLLVL.

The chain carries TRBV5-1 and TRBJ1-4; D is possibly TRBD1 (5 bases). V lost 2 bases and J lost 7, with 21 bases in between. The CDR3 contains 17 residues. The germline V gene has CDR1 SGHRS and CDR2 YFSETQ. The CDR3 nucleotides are TGCGCCAGCAGCTTTGCTCCCCGCGGGGCAACCCCTGAAAAACTGTTTTTT. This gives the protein CASSFAPRGATPEKLFF.

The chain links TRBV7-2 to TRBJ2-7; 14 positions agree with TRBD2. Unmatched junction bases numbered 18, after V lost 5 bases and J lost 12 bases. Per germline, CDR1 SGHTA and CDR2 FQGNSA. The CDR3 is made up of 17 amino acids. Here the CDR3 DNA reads TGTGCCAGCAGCGCAGGGACTAGCGGGAGTTATCGATCGGGTCTGTACTTC. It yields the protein CASSAGTSGSYRSGLYF.

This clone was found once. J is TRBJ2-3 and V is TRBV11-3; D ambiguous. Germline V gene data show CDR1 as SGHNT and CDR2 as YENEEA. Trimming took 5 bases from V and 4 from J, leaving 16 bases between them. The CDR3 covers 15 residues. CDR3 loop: CASSLITDPADTQYF. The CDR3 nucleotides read TGTGCCAGCAGCCTCATAACTGATCCCGCAGATACGCAGTATTTT.

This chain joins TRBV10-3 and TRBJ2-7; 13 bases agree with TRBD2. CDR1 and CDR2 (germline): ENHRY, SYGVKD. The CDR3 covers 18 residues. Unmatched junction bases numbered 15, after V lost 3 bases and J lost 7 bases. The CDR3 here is CAISDSGTSGNPFWEQYF. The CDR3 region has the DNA TGTGCCATCAGTGATAGCGGGACTAGCGGGAATCCGTTTTGGGAGCAGTACTTC.

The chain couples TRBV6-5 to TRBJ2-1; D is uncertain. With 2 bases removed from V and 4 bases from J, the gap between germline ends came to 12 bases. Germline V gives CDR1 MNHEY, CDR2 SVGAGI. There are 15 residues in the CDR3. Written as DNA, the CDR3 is TGTGCCAGCAGTTACCGGTCAACGGGTTACAATGAGCAGTTCTTC. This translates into CASSYRSTGYNEQFF.

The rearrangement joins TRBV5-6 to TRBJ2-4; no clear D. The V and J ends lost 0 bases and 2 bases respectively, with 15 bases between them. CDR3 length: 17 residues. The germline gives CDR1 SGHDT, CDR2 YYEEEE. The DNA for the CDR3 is TGTGCCAGCAGCTTGGCGTGGGTAGGTGGGCCCAAAAACATTCAGTACTTC. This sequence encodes CASSLAWVGGPKNIQYF. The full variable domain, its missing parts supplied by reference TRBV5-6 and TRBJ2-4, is DAGVTQSPTHLIKTRGQQVTLRCSPKSGHDTVSWYQQALGQGPQFIFQYYEEEERQRGNFPDRFSGHQFPNYSSELNVNALLLGDSALYLCASSLAWVGGPKNIQYFGAGTRLSVL.

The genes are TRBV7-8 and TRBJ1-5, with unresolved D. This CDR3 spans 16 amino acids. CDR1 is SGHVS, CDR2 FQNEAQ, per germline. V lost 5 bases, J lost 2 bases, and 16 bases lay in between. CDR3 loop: CASSPYVRPRNQPQHF. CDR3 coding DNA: TGTGCCAGCAGCCCCTATGTGAGGCCACGCAATCAGCCCCAGCATTTT.

The CDR3 DNA is TGTGCCATCAAATCTAGCGGCGGGACAGATACGCAGTATTTT. Protein: CAIKSSGGTDTQYF. The V gene is TRBV10-3, the J gene TRBJ2-3; 7 bases match TRBD2. V was pared by 7 bases and J by 3 bases, with 7 bases of the junction left unmatched. Germline CDR1 is ENHRY and CDR2 is SYGVKD. CDR3 size: 14 residues.

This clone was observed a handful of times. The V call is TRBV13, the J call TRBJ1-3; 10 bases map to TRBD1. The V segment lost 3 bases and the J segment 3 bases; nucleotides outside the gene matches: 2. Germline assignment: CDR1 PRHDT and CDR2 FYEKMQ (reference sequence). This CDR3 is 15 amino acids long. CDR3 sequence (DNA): TGTGCCAGCAGCTTCGGACAGGGGGGTGGAAACACCATATATTTT. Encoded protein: CASSFGQGGGNTIYF. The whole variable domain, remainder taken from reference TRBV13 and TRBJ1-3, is AAGVIQSPRHLIKEKRETATLKCYPIPRHDTVYWYQQGPGQDPQFLISFYEKMQSDKGSIPDRFSAQQFSDYHSELNMSSLELGDSALYFCASSFGQGGGNTIYFGEGSWLTVV.

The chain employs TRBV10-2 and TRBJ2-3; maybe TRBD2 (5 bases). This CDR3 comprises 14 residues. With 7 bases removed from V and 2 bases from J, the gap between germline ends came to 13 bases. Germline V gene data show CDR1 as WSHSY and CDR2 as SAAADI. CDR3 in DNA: TGCGCCAGCAATGCAGGAGGTGCCACAGATACGCAGTATTTT. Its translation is CASNAGGATDTQYF.